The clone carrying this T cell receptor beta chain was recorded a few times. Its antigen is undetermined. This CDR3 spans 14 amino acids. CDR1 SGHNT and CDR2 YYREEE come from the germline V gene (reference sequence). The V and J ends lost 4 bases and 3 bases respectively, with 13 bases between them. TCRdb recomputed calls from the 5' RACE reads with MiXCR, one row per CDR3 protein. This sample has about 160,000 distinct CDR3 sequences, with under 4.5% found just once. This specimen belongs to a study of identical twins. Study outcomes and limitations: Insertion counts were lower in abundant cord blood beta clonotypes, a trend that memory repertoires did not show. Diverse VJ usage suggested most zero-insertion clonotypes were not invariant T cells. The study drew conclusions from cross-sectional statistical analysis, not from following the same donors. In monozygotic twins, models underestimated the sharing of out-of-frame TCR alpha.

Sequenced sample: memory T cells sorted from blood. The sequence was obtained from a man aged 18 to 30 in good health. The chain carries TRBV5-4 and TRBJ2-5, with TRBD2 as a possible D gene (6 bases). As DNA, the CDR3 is TGTGCCAGCAGCGTCGGGACTCAGAAAGAGACCCAGTACTTC. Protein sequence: CASSVGTQKETQYF.